These T cell receptor beta chains were read from a single sample in a study of blood T cells in healthy people across ages. A single record per CDR3 protein comes from TCRdb applying MiXCR to the 5' RACE reads. The sample carries about 1.8 million distinct CDR3 sequences, roughly 49% recorded once. The sequencing sample was made of blood. These receptors were obtained from a woman aged 40 to 50 in good health. The CDR3 runs from the conserved cysteine through the conserved F or W. The D gene is left open where the match is weak. Clone size is shown for a subset of rows, as once, few, many or a class of expanded clone.

j_gene: TRBJ2-7
abundance: NA
d_gene: NA
len: 14
v_gene: TRBV20-1
CDR3nt: TGCAGTGCTAGAGCCCTAGCTGGAGGTTACGAGCAGTACTTC
CDR3aa: CSARALAGGYEQYF

j_gene: TRBJ2-1
abundance: NA
d_gene: NA
len: 13
v_gene: TRBV9
CDR3nt: TGTGCCAGCAGCCATCCCCCCTATTATGAGCAGTTCTTC
CDR3aa: CASSHPPYYEQFF

j_gene: TRBJ2-1
abundance: few
d_gene: TRBD2
len: 15
v_gene: TRBV2
CDR3nt: TGTGCCAGCAGTGAGCGGGAGCTAACCTACAATGAGCAGTTCTTC
CDR3aa: CASSERELTYNEQFF

j_gene: TRBJ2-1
abundance: few
d_gene: TRBD2
len: 16
v_gene: TRBV5-1
CDR3nt: TGCGCCAGCAGCTCGAGGACTAGCGGGGGACACAATGAGCAGTTCTTC
CDR3aa: CASSSRTSGGHNEQFF

j_gene: TRBJ2-1
abundance: NA
d_gene: TRBD2
len: 17
v_gene: TRBV27
CDR3nt: TGTGCCAGCAGTGCGCTAGCGGGGGGTGTTAGGGTCGCTGAGCAGTTCTTC
CDR3aa: CASSALAGGVRVAEQFF

j_gene: TRBJ2-1
abundance: NA
d_gene: TRBD2
len: 13
v_gene: TRBV7-2
CDR3nt: TGTGCCAGCAGCCCTGGACTAGCGGGGGGGGCGTTCTTC
CDR3aa: CASSPGLAGGAFF

j_gene: TRBJ2-3
abundance: once
d_gene: TRBD1
len: 18
v_gene: TRBV7-9
CDR3nt: TGTGCCAGCAGCCTAATCTGGGACAGGGGGAAAAGCACAGATACGCAGTATTTT
CDR3aa: CASSLIWDRGKSTDTQYF

j_gene: TRBJ2-5
abundance: NA
d_gene: TRBD1
len: 17
v_gene: TRBV5-1
CDR3nt: TGCGCCAGCAGCCTCTCCCTACAGACAGGGATGGGAGAGACCCAGTACTTC
CDR3aa: CASSLSLQTGMGETQYF

j_gene: TRBJ1-5
abundance: few
d_gene: NA
len: 16
v_gene: TRBV4-3
CDR3nt: TGCGCCAGCAGCCAAGAGCTCCGGGCCCCCAATCAGCCCCAGCATTTT
CDR3aa: CASSQELRAPNQPQHF

j_gene: TRBJ1-2
abundance: few
d_gene: NA
len: 14
v_gene: TRBV20-1
CDR3nt: TGCAGTGCTAGAGATGATGCGGCTGCCTATGGCTACACCTTC
CDR3aa: CSARDDAAAYGYTF

j_gene: TRBJ2-3
abundance: NA
d_gene: NA
len: 14
v_gene: TRBV27
CDR3nt: TGTGCCAGCATGGCGACGCTGCTCACAGATACGCAGTATTTT
CDR3aa: CASMATLLTDTQYF

j_gene: TRBJ2-7
abundance: NA
d_gene: NA
len: 14
v_gene: TRBV4-3
CDR3nt: TGCGCCAGCAGCCAGTGGGGGAAGTCCTACGAGCAGTACTTC
CDR3aa: CASSQWGKSYEQYF

j_gene: TRBJ2-5
abundance: few
d_gene: NA
len: 13
v_gene: TRBV20-1
CDR3nt: TGCAGTGCTAGGAGGGACTTGGTAGAGACCCAGTACTTC
CDR3aa: CSARRDLVETQYF

j_gene: TRBJ2-5
abundance: once
d_gene: NA
len: 17
v_gene: TRBV4-2
CDR3nt: TGTGCCAGCAGCCAAGTGGGGAGCGACAAGGGCGGAGAGACCCAGTACTTC
CDR3aa: CASSQVGSDKGGETQYF

j_gene: TRBJ1-2
abundance: NA
d_gene: NA
len: 11
v_gene: TRBV4-2
CDR3nt: TGTGCCAGCAGCCAAGCCGGCCTTACCACCTTC
CDR3aa: CASSQAGLTTF

j_gene: TRBJ1-2
abundance: NA
d_gene: NA
len: 12
v_gene: TRBV5-4
CDR3nt: TGTGCCAGCAGCTTGGTCCAGGATGGCTACACCTTC
CDR3aa: CASSLVQDGYTF

j_gene: TRBJ2-1
abundance: few
d_gene: NA
len: 16
v_gene: TRBV20-1
CDR3nt: TGCAGTGCTAGCGGCGTTGAGGGAAACTCCTACAATGAGCAGTTCTTC
CDR3aa: CSASGVEGNSYNEQFF

j_gene: TRBJ1-5
abundance: few
d_gene: NA
len: 15
v_gene: TRBV20-1
CDR3nt: TGCAGTGCTAGGGCCGGGAGAGGGGTTAACCAGCCCCAGCATTTT
CDR3aa: CSARAGRGVNQPQHF

j_gene: TRBJ2-3
abundance: few
d_gene: NA
len: 15
v_gene: TRBV5-1
CDR3nt: TGCGCCAGCAGCTTGGACTCCACAGGGACAGATACGCAGTATTTT
CDR3aa: CASSLDSTGTDTQYF

j_gene: TRBJ1-1
abundance: NA
d_gene: NA
len: 14
v_gene: TRBV27
CDR3nt: TGTGCCAGCAGTTTACCAGGGACGACGACTGAAGCTTTCTTT
CDR3aa: CASSLPGTTTEAFF

j_gene: TRBJ2-7
abundance: NA
d_gene: NA
len: 13
v_gene: TRBV29-1
CDR3nt: TGCAGCGTCGGGACGTTCTCCTACAATGAGCAGTACTTC
CDR3aa: CSVGTFSYNEQYF

j_gene: TRBJ2-7
abundance: NA
d_gene: NA
len: 13
v_gene: TRBV20-1
CDR3nt: TGCAGTGCTAGGGGTACAGGTTCGCACGAGCAGTACTTC
CDR3aa: CSARGTGSHEQYF

j_gene: TRBJ2-4
abundance: NA
d_gene: TRBD1
len: 16
v_gene: TRBV5-1
CDR3nt: TGCGCCAGCAGCACAGGAACAGGGGACGATCAAAACATTCAGTACTTC
CDR3aa: CASSTGTGDDQNIQYF

j_gene: TRBJ2-1
abundance: NA
d_gene: NA
len: 15
v_gene: TRBV6-5
CDR3nt: TGTGCCAGCAGGAGTACCCGGGCAATCTACAATGAGCAGTTCTTC
CDR3aa: CASRSTRAIYNEQFF

j_gene: TRBJ2-7
abundance: few
d_gene: TRBD2
len: 15
v_gene: TRBV7-2
CDR3nt: TGTGCCAGCAGCCCAGCGGGGGCCTTCACCTACGAGCAGTACTTC
CDR3aa: CASSPAGAFTYEQYF

j_gene: TRBJ2-5
abundance: NA
d_gene: TRBD2
len: 15
v_gene: TRBV13
CDR3nt: TGTGCCAGCAGCTGGGGGACTAGCGGAAAAGAGACCCAGTACTTC
CDR3aa: CASSWGTSGKETQYF

j_gene: TRBJ2-1
abundance: NA
d_gene: NA
len: 16
v_gene: TRBV7-6
CDR3nt: TGTGCCAGCAGCACCGGGGGCAGGCCTCCCTACAATGAGCAGTTCTTC
CDR3aa: CASSTGGRPPYNEQFF

j_gene: TRBJ2-2
abundance: NA
d_gene: NA
len: 11
v_gene: TRBV5-1
CDR3nt: TGCGCCAGCAAAGTCACCGGGGAGCTGTTTTTT
CDR3aa: CASKVTGELFF

j_gene: TRBJ2-3
abundance: NA
d_gene: NA
len: 15
v_gene: TRBV18
CDR3nt: TGTGCCAGCTCACCACCCAGGGCTGGGACAGATACGCAGTATTTT
CDR3aa: CASSPPRAGTDTQYF

j_gene: TRBJ2-5
abundance: NA
d_gene: TRBD2
len: 17
v_gene: TRBV7-9
CDR3nt: TGTGCCAGCAGCCCGGGGGGTCCTAGCGGGGGGTTCGGTGAGCAGTACTTC
CDR3aa: CASSPGGPSGGFGEQYF

j_gene: TRBJ2-5
abundance: few
d_gene: NA
len: 16
v_gene: TRBV29-1
CDR3nt: TGCAGCGTTGAAGATATTAGGCAAGCAGTGGGAGAGACCCAGTACTTC
CDR3aa: CSVEDIRQAVGETQYF

j_gene: TRBJ2-7
abundance: once
d_gene: TRBD1
len: 14
v_gene: TRBV7-9
CDR3nt: TGTGCCAGCAGCCGTACCACAGGGGCCCACGAGCAGTACTTC
CDR3aa: CASSRTTGAHEQYF

j_gene: TRBJ2-3
abundance: NA
d_gene: NA
len: 15
v_gene: TRBV4-1
CDR3nt: TGCGCCAGCAGCCAAGATTGGGTTAGCTCCGATACGCAGTATTTT
CDR3aa: CASSQDWVSSDTQYF

j_gene: TRBJ1-6
abundance: few
d_gene: NA
len: 16
v_gene: TRBV4-1
CDR3nt: TGCGCCAGCAGCCAAGATATTCAGATAGGGGTTTCACCCCTCCACTTT
CDR3aa: CASSQDIQIGVSPLHF

j_gene: TRBJ2-1
abundance: NA
d_gene: TRBD2
len: 16
v_gene: TRBV9
CDR3nt: TGTGCCAGCAGCGTGGGTACGGGGGGAGCCTACAATGAGCAGTTCTTC
CDR3aa: CASSVGTGGAYNEQFF

j_gene: TRBJ2-1
abundance: few
d_gene: NA
len: 13
v_gene: TRBV6-6
CDR3nt: TGTGCCAGCAGTCCGATCTTGGACAATGAGCAGTTCTTC
CDR3aa: CASSPILDNEQFF

j_gene: TRBJ1-5
abundance: NA
d_gene: NA
len: 16
v_gene: TRBV4-3
CDR3nt: TGCGCCAGCAGCCAAGATGCCCAGGTCCGGAATCAGCCCCAGCATTTT
CDR3aa: CASSQDAQVRNQPQHF

j_gene: TRBJ1-5
abundance: NA
d_gene: NA
len: 15
v_gene: TRBV2
CDR3nt: TGTGCCAGCAGTGAAGCAAGAGGGATGAATCAGCCCCAGCATTTT
CDR3aa: CASSEARGMNQPQHF

j_gene: TRBJ1-2
abundance: NA
d_gene: NA
len: 13
v_gene: TRBV12-3/TRBV12-4
CDR3nt: TGTGCCAGCAGTACCGGGGCCCCTAAGGGCTACACCTTC
CDR3aa: CASSTGAPKGYTF

j_gene: TRBJ2-5
abundance: many
d_gene: NA
len: 14
v_gene: TRBV7-2
CDR3nt: TGTGCCAGCAGTTTAAGAGGGGCCCAAGAGACCCAGTACTTC
CDR3aa: CASSLRGAQETQYF

j_gene: TRBJ2-1
abundance: NA
d_gene: TRBD2
len: 17
v_gene: TRBV13
CDR3nt: TGTGCCAGCAGCGGACCTAGCGGGGGGGCGCCCTACAATGAGCAGTTCTTC
CDR3aa: CASSGPSGGAPYNEQFF

j_gene: TRBJ1-1
abundance: NA
d_gene: NA
len: 16
v_gene: TRBV12-3/TRBV12-4
CDR3nt: TGTGCCAGCAGTTTAGCCCCGGGCAGGGGGAACACTGAAGCTTTCTTT
CDR3aa: CASSLAPGRGNTEAFF

j_gene: TRBJ2-5
abundance: NA
d_gene: NA
len: 15
v_gene: TRBV7-7
CDR3nt: TGTGCTAGCAGCCTGTGGGCGGAGGGACAAGAGACCCAGTACTTC
CDR3aa: CASSLWAEGQETQYF

j_gene: TRBJ2-1
abundance: few
d_gene: NA
len: 14
v_gene: TRBV9
CDR3nt: TGTGCCAGCAGCGTAGAATGGGGGTTAGGTGAGCAGTTCTTC
CDR3aa: CASSVEWGLGEQFF